One sample yielded the 16 T cell receptor beta chains listed below, sequenced in a study of monozygotic twins with inflammatory bowel disease (dated by TCRdb to about 2019). Library preparation employed 5' RACE. The sequencing machine was an Illumina HiSeq 2500. The reads went through TCRdb reprocessing, and each CDR3 protein sequence gets one entry with no DNA. The table for this sample shows approximately 330,000 distinct CDR3 sequences. The top ten constitute around 2% of the sample. The sequenced sample consisted of blood. Receptor source: a human donor with ulcerative colitis or Crohn's disease, or a healthy co-twin of an affected twin (not recorded which).

This chain links TRBV6-1 with TRBJ2-2; TCRdb names TRBD1, which stays unverified in the absence of DNA. Germline V gene lookup returns CDR1 MNHNS and CDR2 SASEGT. This CDR3 contains 15 residues. CDR3 region: CASRVGQQTTGELFF.

The chain joins TRBV5-1 to TRBJ2-7; TCRdb outputs TRBD2, but without DNA this stays unchecked. Germline V gives CDR1 SGHRS, CDR2 YFSETQ. CDR3 length: 18 amino acids. The CDR3 sequence: CASSLQTSGLSISYEQYF.

J is TRBJ2-6 and V is TRBV5-1. CDR1 is SGHRS, CDR2 YFSETQ, per germline. The CDR3 runs 15 residues. The CDR3 sequence: CASALGTSGANVLTF. The complete variable domain, with remaining parts taken from reference TRBV5-1 and TRBJ2-6, reads KAGVTQTPRYLIKTRGQQVTLSCSPISGHRSVSWYQQTPGQGLQFLFEYFSETQRNKGNFPGRFSGRQFSNSRSEMNVSTLELGDSALYLCASALGTSGANVLTFGAGSRLTVL.

This chain uses TRBV12-3 or TRBV12-4 with TRBJ2-1; TCRdb proposes TRBD1, but this gene call is untestable without DNA. CDR3 size: 15 residues. The CDR3 sequence: CASSDDRGVLNEQFF.

The V gene is TRBV6-5, the J gene TRBJ2-1; TCRdb proposes TRBD2, but this gene call is untestable without DNA. Germline V gene sequence: CDR1 MNHEY, CDR2 SVGAGI. This CDR3 region has 17 residues. The CDR3 reads CASSYSGLAGVYNEQFF.

This rearrangement joins TRBV28 to TRBJ1-1; the D call of TRBD1 rests on TCRdb alone, since no DNA is present to check it. The germline V gene encodes CDR1 MDHEN and CDR2 SYDVKM. The CDR3 consists of 18 residues. This CDR3 reads CASSLPGRGRNVYTEAFF.

The chain employs TRBV7-8 and TRBJ2-2; as DNA is missing, the TRBD1 call by TCRdb cannot be tested. Germline V lookup: CDR1 SGHVS, CDR2 FQNEAQ. CDR3 length equals 16 residues. CDR3 in amino acids: CASSVGQGAGTGELFF.

The gene calls are TRBV20-1 and TRBJ1-5; TCRdb gives TRBD1 as the D gene, but with no DNA this cannot be confirmed. The CDR3 is 17 residues long. From germline, CDR1 is DFQATT and CDR2 SNEGSKA (reference sequence). CDR3 residues: CSARVVGQGNSNQPQHF.

The chain employs TRBV9 and TRBJ2-1; TCRdb outputs TRBD1, but without DNA this stays unchecked. This CDR3 has 14 amino acids. CDR1 is SGDLS, CDR2 YYNGEE, per germline. CDR3 residues: CASSPQVGASVQFF.

The chain has TRBV11-2 and TRBJ2-1; TCRdb proposes TRBD2, but this gene call is untestable without DNA. Germline lookup yields CDR1 SGHAT and CDR2 FQNNGV. The CDR3 contains 16 residues. The CDR3: CASSVGSGGSYNEQFF.

J is TRBJ2-7 and V is TRBV7-2; with no DNA, the TCRdb D assignment of TRBD2 cannot be verified. Germline V CDR1 and CDR2: SGHTA, FQGNSA. The CDR3 contains 16 residues. The CDR3 here is CASSYLSGRPSYEQYF.

The CDR3 region is CASSLVGGIYNEQFF. The chain employs TRBV12-3 or TRBV12-4 and TRBJ2-1; TCRdb proposes TRBD2, but this gene call is untestable without DNA. CDR3 size: 15 residues.

The gene calls are TRBV14 and TRBJ1-1; the TRBD1 assignment by TCRdb is unverifiable without DNA. CDR1 and CDR2 (germline): SGHDN, FVKESK. CDR3 length equals 13 residues. The CDR3 sequence is CASDQGQGAKAFF.

This chain links TRBV29-1 with TRBJ2-2; TCRdb's assignment of TRBD2 cannot be checked, as there is no DNA. CDR1 SQVTM and CDR2 ANQGSEA come from the germline V gene. The CDR3 extends over 13 amino acids. CDR3 sequence reads: CSVDGMDTGELFF.

The chain couples TRBV20-1 to TRBJ1-1; TCRdb returns TRBD1, unconfirmable since there is no DNA. CDR1 and CDR2 from the germline V gene are DFQATT and SNEGSKA (reference sequence). The CDR3 has 16 residues. Here the CDR3 reads CSARDKGPGVNTEAFF.

The chain employs TRBV12-3 or TRBV12-4 and TRBJ2-1; the TRBD2 assignment by TCRdb is unverifiable without DNA. CDR3 length: 15 residues. This CDR3 is CASSLGGGPNNEQFF.